Below, 23 T cell receptor beta chains from the same sample are listed, as sequenced in a study of OX40 agonist ivuxolimab in advanced cancers. TCRdb's copy holds only in-frame clones and misses some; the assay was immunoSEQ multiplex PCR. Among about 100,000 clones listed, about 86% were seen once. The sample in question was CD4+ or CD8+ T cells sorted from blood, obtained in a trial of the OX40 agonist ivuxolimab. These receptors were taken from an adult with an advanced solid tumor such as melanoma, head and neck, liver or kidney cancer.

CDR3 amino acids: CACRLSGSSYEQYF. The DNA of the CDR3 is TGTGCCTGCCGACTGAGCGGGTCCTCCTACGAGCAGTACTTC. The chain couples TRBV30 to TRBJ2-7; a possible D gene is TRBD2 (6 bases). V was trimmed by 6 bases and J by 0 bases, leaving 15 bases between them. Germline CDR1 and CDR2: GTSNPN and SVGIG (reference sequence). This CDR3 contains 14 residues.

The rearrangement links TRBV4-2 to TRBJ1-2; no reliable D call. The length of the CDR3 is 15 residues. Trimming pared 0 bases from V and 3 bases from J, leaving 11 bases between. CDR1 is LGHNA and CDR2 is YNFKEQ in the germline V gene. The CDR3 region is CASSQDFTQYYGYTF. CDR3 nucleotides: TGTGCCAGCAGCCAAGATTTCACCCAATACTATGGCTACACCTTC.

V is TRBV25-1 and J is TRBJ2-6; D gene ambiguous. Per the germline V gene, CDR1 is MGHDK and CDR2 is SYGVNS. The CDR3 sequence is 18 residues long. The V and J ends lost 3 bases and 0 bases respectively, with 15 bases between them. The CDR3 nucleotides are TGTGCCAGCAGTGACCTCCTCTCAAAAAGCTCTGGGGCCAACGTCCTGACTTTC. Encoded protein: CASSDLLSKSSGANVLTF.

The chain employs TRBV5-8 and TRBJ2-7; D gene unclear. The germline V gene encodes CDR1 SGHTS and CDR2 YDEGEE. The CDR3 is 10 amino acids. V was cut by 4 bases and J by 3 bases, with 2 bases left in between. For the CDR3, the DNA is TGTGCCAGCAGCCTCTACGAGCAGTACTTC. Translating gives CASSLYEQYF.

V is TRBV5-6 and J is TRBJ1-1; TRBD1 might be the D (5 bases). Germline-derived CDR1 and CDR2 are SGHDT and YYEEEE. The CDR3 sequence is 13 residues long. Between the trimmed V and J ends, which lost 4 bases and 5 bases, there was a span of 12 bases. CDR3 DNA: TGTGCCAGCAGCCACGACAGTTGGACTGAAGCTTTCTTT. Translating it yields CASSHDSWTEAFF. Combining the CDR3 with reference TRBV5-6 and TRBJ1-1 gives the whole variable domain DAGVTQSPTHLIKTRGQQVTLRCSPKSGHDTVSWYQQALGQGPQFIFQYYEEEERQRGNFPDRFSGHQFPNYSSELNVNALLLGDSALYLCASSHDSWTEAFFGQGTRLTVV.

J is TRBJ1-1 and V is TRBV11-1; 9 bases fit TRBD1. V trimming: 3 bases; J trimming: 4 bases; junction bases outside the gene matches: 3. CDR1 SGHAT and CDR2 FQDESV come from the germline V gene (reference sequence). This CDR3 comprises 14 residues. Here the CDR3 DNA reads TGTGCCAGCAGCTTCACAGGGGGCCGCACTGAAGCTTTCTTT. Its protein is CASSFTGGRTEAFF. The entire variable domain, with the rest obtained from reference TRBV11-1 and TRBJ1-1, is as follows: EAEVAQSPRYKITEKSQAVAFWCDPISGHATLYWYRQILGQGPELLVQFQDESVVDDSQLPKDRFSAERLKGVDSTLKIQPAELGDSAMYLCASSFTGGRTEAFFGQGTRLTVV.

This chain uses TRBV15 with TRBJ2-7, with TRBD1 as a possible D gene (5 bases). With 1 base removed from V and 1 base from J, the gap between germline ends came to 5 bases. The CDR3 is 13 residues long. Germline assignment: CDR1 LNHNV and CDR2 YYDKDF (reference sequence). The CDR3 nucleotides read TGTGCCACCAGCAGAGCAGGGTCCTACGAGCAGTACTTC. Translated, it gives CATSRAGSYEQYF.

The DNA of the CDR3 is TGTGCCAGCAGCCTTACAGGGATCGAGCAGTACTTC. Translated, it gives CASSLTGIEQYF. J is TRBJ2-7 and V is TRBV2, with D perhaps matching TRBD1 (6 bases). V dropped 6 bases and J dropped 6 bases, with 12 bases sitting between them. Germline V gene data show CDR1 as SNHLY and CDR2 as FYNNEI. This CDR3 comprises 12 residues.

This chain joins TRBV30 and TRBJ2-1; 7 nucleotides match TRBD2. Trimming took 4 bases from V and 8 from J; bases not matched to a gene: 2. The CDR3 totals 11 residues. From germline, CDR1 is GTSNPN and CDR2 SVGIG (reference sequence). The CDR3 is CAWTAGDEQFF. The CDR3 DNA reads TGTGCCTGGACGGCGGGAGATGAGCAGTTCTTC.

This chain joins TRBV5-1 and TRBJ2-7; D gene uncertain. This CDR3 is 13 amino acids long. With 4 bases removed from V and 2 bases from J, the gap between germline ends came to 10 bases. CDR1 and CDR2 (germline): SGHRS, YFSETQ. Here the CDR3 reads CASSSEGAYEQYF. The DNA for the CDR3 is TGCGCCAGCAGCAGCGAAGGTGCCTACGAGCAGTACTTC.

The chain employs TRBV6-1 and TRBJ1-5, with 9 nucleotides matching TRBD1. The junction had 5 bases not matched to a gene; V was cut back by 3 bases and J by 5 bases. This CDR3 has 15 amino acids. Per the germline V gene, CDR1 is MNHNS and CDR2 is SASEGT. Here the CDR3 DNA reads TGTGCCAGCAGTGACCGGGACAGGGCGTATCAGCCCCAGCATTTT. Its protein product is CASSDRDRAYQPQHF.

The chain employs TRBV2 and TRBJ2-1, with 10 bases aligning to TRBD2. Germline V gives CDR1 SNHLY, CDR2 FYNNEI. V was clipped by 6 bases and J by 3 bases; unmatched bases: 8. The CDR3 runs to 16 residues. Written as DNA, the CDR3 is TGTGCCAGCAGATCCAGTAGCGGGGGGAGCTACAATGAGCAGTTCTTC. Protein: CASRSSSGGSYNEQFF.

The rearrangement uses TRBV9 and TRBJ1-2; D is uncertain. The CDR3 runs 15 residues. The germline V gene encodes CDR1 SGDLS and CDR2 YYNGEE. The CDR3 DNA sequence: TGTGCAGGCCCCGGTGGCAGCCAGAGTAACTATGGCTACACCTTC. Amino acid sequence: CAGPGGSQSNYGYTF.

V gene TRBV11-1 combines with J gene TRBJ2-7, with unresolved D. The length of the CDR3 is 14 residues. In germline, CDR1 is SGHAT, CDR2 FQDESV (reference sequence). The V and J ends lost 5 bases and 0 bases respectively, with 11 bases between them. CDR3 sequence reads: CASSPDPGSYEQYF. CDR3 nucleotides: TGTGCCAGCAGCCCAGACCCAGGCTCCTACGAGCAGTACTTC. Complete variable domain (other parts from reference TRBV11-1 and TRBJ2-7): EAEVAQSPRYKITEKSQAVAFWCDPISGHATLYWYRQILGQGPELLVQFQDESVVDDSQLPKDRFSAERLKGVDSTLKIQPAELGDSAMYLCASSPDPGSYEQYFGPGTRLTVT.

The CDR3 region has the DNA TGTGCCAGCAGCTTAAAGGACAGGGCGGCGGGTCAGCCCCAGCATTTT. Its translation: CASSLKDRAAGQPQHF. V usage is TRBV7-3 and J usage is TRBJ1-5, with 8 bases identical to TRBD1. This CDR3 spans 16 amino acids. CDR1 is SGHTA and CDR2 is FQGTGA in the germline V gene. Unmatched junction bases numbered 8, after V lost 1 base and J lost 6 bases.

The chain employs TRBV14 and TRBJ2-1; 8 nucleotides line up with TRBD2. The V gene's germline CDR1 is SGHDN and CDR2 FVKESK. The CDR3 extends over 16 amino acids. V gave up 2 bases and J gave up 2 bases; unmatched junction bases: 5. CDR3: CASSQSGSGPYNEQFF. The CDR3 region has the DNA TGTGCCAGCAGCCAAAGCGGGAGTGGCCCCTACAATGAGCAGTTCTTC.

The chain recombines TRBV13 with TRBJ2-1, with 10 positions matching TRBD2. The CDR3 length is 15 residues. Germline values: CDR1 PRHDT, CDR2 FYEKMQ (reference sequence). J lost 1 base, V lost 5 bases, and 2 bases had no gene match. CDR3 nucleotide sequence: TGTGCCAGCAGCCCTAGCGGGAGTTCCTACAATGAGCAGTTCTTC. Residues: CASSPSGSSYNEQFF.

The genes are TRBV18 and TRBJ2-1, with D perhaps TRBD2 (5 bases). There are 15 residues in the CDR3. V lost 2 bases, J lost 0 bases, and 8 bases lay in between. Germline V gene sequence: CDR1 KGHSH, CDR2 LQKENI. CDR3 in DNA: TGTGCCAGCTCACCAGGCGGGTTCTCCTACAATGAGCAGTTCTTC. This translates into CASSPGGFSYNEQFF. The variable domain in full, completed from reference TRBV18 and TRBJ2-1, reads NAGVMQNPRHLVRRRGQEARLRCSPMKGHSHVYWYRQLPEEGLKFMVYLQKENIIDESGMPKERFSAEFPKEGPSILRIQQVVRGDSAAYFCASSPGGFSYNEQFFGPGTRLTVL.

The chain recombines TRBV7-2 with TRBJ2-5, with TRBD2 matching 7 bases. The CDR3 totals 15 residues. The V gene end was trimmed by 5 bases and the J gene end by 2 bases; junction bases not matched to a gene: 8. From germline, CDR1 is SGHTA and CDR2 FQGNSA. The CDR3 DNA follows: TGTGCCAGCAGCCTCCTTGCAGCGGGGCAAGAGACCCAGTACTTC. Encoded protein: CASSLLAAGQETQYF.

This rearrangement joins TRBV6-1 to TRBJ2-7; D is uncertain. Germline-derived CDR1 and CDR2 are MNHNS and SASEGT. Deletions cut 6 bases from V and 0 bases from J, with 6 bases between. There are 12 residues in the CDR3. CDR3 DNA: TGTGCCAGCAGGGCAGGCTCCTACGAGCAGTACTTC. Its protein product is CASRAGSYEQYF.

This sequence joins TRBV4-1 and TRBJ2-1; TRBD1 aligns across 7 bases. CDR3 length: 17 amino acids. CDR1 is MGHRA and CDR2 is YSYEKL in the germline V gene. J lost 5 bases, V lost 0 bases, and 10 bases had no gene match. As DNA, the CDR3 is TGCGCCAGCAGCCAAGACCGAGACAGGGTGGTTCACAATGAGCAGTTCTTC. Its protein product is CASSQDRDRVVHNEQFF.

The chain recombines TRBV7-2 with TRBJ2-1; 12 bases match TRBD2. The J segment lost 3 bases and the V segment lost 4 bases, leaving 7 bases of the junction unmatched. Germline values: CDR1 SGHTA, CDR2 FQGNSA. The CDR3 loop spans 17 amino acids. The CDR3 sequence: CASSYLAGGGLYNEQFF. DNA of the CDR3: TGTGCCAGCAGCTATCTAGCGGGAGGGGGACTCTACAATGAGCAGTTCTTC.

The chain uses TRBV19 and TRBJ2-7; 8 positions agree with TRBD1. Unmatched junction bases numbered 7, after V lost 5 bases and J lost 4 bases. This CDR3 comprises 14 residues. CDR1 and CDR2 (germline): LNHDA, SQIVND (reference sequence). CDR3 residues: CASSRTGTVYEQYF. The CDR3 DNA is TGTGCCAGTAGTCGGACAGGGACCGTATACGAGCAGTACTTC.